These 20 T cell receptor beta chains were all obtained from the same sample, sequenced in a study of beta chain features in type 1 diabetes. The study reverse transcribed the entire isolated RNA, so it sequenced expressed TCRB transcripts. Assay used: immunoSEQ multiplex PCR; TCRdb lists only in-frame clones, some missing. The repertoire holds nearly 350,000 clones, 6.5% to 10% seen once, with less than 0.45% in the top ten. Specimen: central memory CD4+ T cells from blood. Receptor source: a young woman in good health.

The chain couples TRBV6-5 to TRBJ2-7, with D perhaps matching TRBD2 (6 bases). The ends were cut back, 6 bases at V and 7 bases at J, with 16 bases in the middle. The CDR3 runs 13 residues. Germline CDR1 and CDR2: MNHEY and SVGAGI. This chain's CDR3 is CASSPGTSAEQYF. In nucleotides, the CDR3 is TGTGCCAGCAGCCCGGGGACTTCAGCGGAGCAGTACTTC.

Only a few counts were recorded for this clone. This rearrangement joins TRBV23-1 to TRBJ1-2, with D maybe TRBD1 (6 bases). TRBV23-1 is noted as an ORF with a role that remains uncertain. V dropped 0 bases and J dropped 0 bases, with 11 bases sitting between them. CDR3 length equals 16 residues. The DNA for the CDR3 is TGCGCCAGCAGTCAATCGTTGCAGGGGCCTAACTATGGCTACACCTTC. Translating gives CASSQSLQGPNYGYTF.

Ten or more counts support this clone. The CDR3 protein is CASSQVLAGSKYGYTF. The CDR3 coding sequence is TGCGCCAGCAGCCAGGTCCTGGCGGGGTCGAAATATGGCTACACCTTC. This sequence joins TRBV4-3 and TRBJ1-2; D gene unclear. The germline CDR1 and CDR2 sequences are LGHNA and YSLEER. The CDR3 is made up of 16 amino acids. Trimming stripped 3 bases from V and 5 bases from J, with 19 bases between.

Only a few counts were recorded for this clone. The V call is TRBV4-3, the J call TRBJ2-5; D remains unclear. The J call may be faulty, since TRBJ2-7 better matches the DNA end. The CDR3 covers 15 residues. Germline loops: CDR1 LGHNA, CDR2 YSLEER. CDR3 amino acids: CASSQEWQISYEQYF. CDR3 nucleotide sequence: TGCGCCAGCAGCCAAGAATGGCAGATCTCCTACGAGCAGTACTTC.

The J gene is TRBJ1-3, the V gene TRBV25-1; D is ambiguous. V lost 1 base, J lost 0 bases, and 7 bases lay in between. The CDR3 has 15 amino acids. Germline V gene sequence: CDR1 MGHDK, CDR2 SYGVNS. The CDR3 loop is CASSESAFSGNTIYF. CDR3 bases: TGTGCCAGCAGTGAATCGGCTTTCTCTGGAAACACCATATATTTT.

This chain's CDR3 is CASSHPRFVEAFF. CDR3 nucleotides: TGTGCCAGCAGCCATCCCAGGTTTGTGGAAGCTTTCTTT. The rearrangement links TRBV28 to TRBJ1-1, with D uncertain. V was clipped by 6 bases and J by 8 bases, with 16 bases between them. The germline gives CDR1 MDHEN, CDR2 SYDVKM. CDR3 length: 13 residues. Full variable domain (missing parts from reference TRBV28 and TRBJ1-1): DVKVTQSSRYLVKRTGEKVFLECVQDMDHENMFWYRQDPGLGLRLIYFSYDVKMKEKGDIPEGYSVSREKKERFSLILESASTNQTSMYLCASSHPRFVEAFFGQGTRLTVV.

This chain uses TRBV19 with TRBJ2-3, with D perhaps matching TRBD2 (6 bases). CDR1 and CDR2 from the germline V gene are LNHDA and SQIVND (reference sequence). Trimming left V 3 bases short and J 2 bases short, with 12 bases between. This CDR3 has 15 residues. CDR3 amino acids: CASSIWGLNTDTQYF. Here the CDR3 DNA reads TGTGCCAGTAGTATTTGGGGACTCAACACAGATACGCAGTATTTT.

This rearrangement joins TRBV19 to TRBJ2-5; no firm D call. The CDR3 spans 14 residues. CDR1 LNHDA and CDR2 SQIVND come from the germline V gene (reference sequence). V was cut by 6 bases and J by 0 bases, with 11 bases left in between. CDR3 protein: CASSHRANQETQYF. CDR3 sequence (DNA): TGTGCCAGTAGCCACCGGGCCAACCAAGAGACCCAGTACTTC. The whole variable domain, remainder taken from reference TRBV19 and TRBJ2-5, is DGGITQSPKYLFRKEGQNVTLSCEQNLNHDAMYWYRQDPGQGLRLIYYSQIVNDFQKGDIAEGYSVSREKKESFPLTVTSAQKNPTAFYLCASSHRANQETQYFGPGTRLLVL.

The sample holds a few counts of this clone. V is TRBV11-2 and J is TRBJ2-5; D might be TRBD1 (5 bases). Germline V gene data show CDR1 as SGHAT and CDR2 as FQNNGV. The CDR3 is made up of 13 amino acids. The V and J ends lost 6 bases and 2 bases respectively, with 10 bases between them. The CDR3 nucleotides are TGTGCCAGCAGTGGACAAGTACAAGAGACCCAGTACTTC. This codes for CASSGQVQETQYF. Full variable domain (missing parts from reference TRBV11-2 and TRBJ2-5): EAGVAQSPRYKIIEKRQSVAFWCNPISGHATLYWYQQILGQGPKLLIQFQNNGVVDDSQLPKDRFSAERLKGVDSTLKIQPAKLEDSAVYLCASSGQVQETQYFGPGTRLLVL.

This clone has a count of ten or more. The gene calls are TRBV5-4 and TRBJ2-2; D call uncertain. Trimming took 10 bases from V and 4 from J, leaving 17 bases between them. The germline gives CDR1 SGHNT, CDR2 YYREEE (reference sequence). The CDR3 covers 14 residues. CDR3 nucleotide sequence: TGTGCCGTTACTCCGGGTGGCGGCACCGGGGAGCTGTTTTTT. This encodes CAVTPGGGTGELFF.

The chain couples TRBV13 to TRBJ2-3; D remains ambiguous. The CDR3 spans 16 residues. CDR1 PRHDT and CDR2 FYEKMQ come from the germline V gene (reference sequence). V lost 4 bases and J lost 2, with 16 bases in between. The CDR3, as DNA: TGTGCCAGCAGCTCGTTTACGGAGTTTGCCACAGATACGCAGTATTTT. Its translation: CASSSFTEFATDTQYF.

This clone was observed a few times. V and J are TRBV2 and TRBJ1-5, with TRBD1 matching 9 bases. The CDR3 is made up of 15 amino acids. Trimming cost V 2 bases and J 9 bases; bases outside gene matches: 8. Germline CDR1 is SNHLY and CDR2 is FYNNEI. The CDR3 sequence is CASSERQGGVAPQHF. CDR3 nucleotide sequence: TGTGCCAGCAGTGAAAGACAGGGGGGAGTTGCGCCCCAGCATTTT. The full variable domain, with the rest looked up from reference TRBV2 and TRBJ1-5, is EPEVTQTPSHQVTQMGQEVILRCVPISNHLYFYWYRQILGQKVEFLVSFYNNEISEKSEIFDDQFSVERPDGSNFTLKIRSTKLEDSAMYFCASSERQGGVAPQHFGDGTRLSIL.

The rearrangement joins TRBV6-1 to TRBJ2-5; either TRBD1 or TRBD2 may fit D (5 bases each). The CDR3 has 15 residues. Deletions cut 7 bases from V and 5 bases from J, with 20 bases between. Germline CDR1 and CDR2: MNHNS and SASEGT. The CDR3 loop is CASTKGRGEMETQYF. In nucleotides, the CDR3 is TGTGCCAGCACCAAAGGGAGAGGGGAGATGGAGACCCAGTACTTC.

This clone has just a few counts. The chain is built from TRBV28 and TRBJ2-7; 8 positions agree with TRBD2. Germline V gene lookup returns CDR1 MDHEN and CDR2 SYDVKM. V was clipped by 9 bases and J by 1 base; unmatched bases: 8. This CDR3 spans 14 amino acids. The chain's CDR3 is CASLLREGSYEQYF. CDR3 in DNA: TGTGCCAGTCTTTTACGGGAGGGATCCTACGAGCAGTACTTC.

A word on this clone: The same CDR3 is also encoded by other DNA sequences in this sample. The rearrangement uses TRBV6-5 and TRBJ1-3; D gene uncertain. The CDR3 is 14 residues long. Germline loops: CDR1 MNHEY, CDR2 SVGAGI. V lost 2 bases, J lost 0 bases, and 5 bases lay in between. CDR3 sequence: CASSYGGSGNTIYF. CDR3 sequence (DNA): TGTGCCAGCAGTTACGGTGGCTCTGGAAACACCATATATTTT.

This clone has ten or more counts. Other DNA sequences of this sample code for an identical CDR3. The chain uses TRBV7-8 and TRBJ2-7, with 9 bases lining up with TRBD2. CDR1 is SGHVS, CDR2 FQNEAQ, per germline. The CDR3 runs 14 residues. The V and J ends lost 2 bases and 5 bases, in that order; junction bases with no gene match: 4. CDR3 amino acids: CASSLLAGPHEQYF. The CDR3, as DNA: TGTGCCAGCAGCTTACTAGCGGGACCCCACGAGCAGTACTTC.

This clone was detected only a few times. This chain connects TRBV5-6 to TRBJ2-7, with 8 bases that match TRBD2. The V gene end was trimmed by 3 bases and the J gene end by 6 bases; junction bases not matched to a gene: 5. Germline CDR1 reads SGHDT; CDR2 reads YYEEEE. The CDR3 has 13 residues. The CDR3 reads CASSWTSSGEQYF. Here the CDR3 DNA reads TGTGCCAGCAGCTGGACTAGCTCAGGCGAGCAGTACTTC.

There are a few counts of this clone. The identical CDR3 is also encoded by other nucleotide sequences in the sample. This rearrangement joins TRBV9 to TRBJ2-5; 14 bases match TRBD2. Trimming cost V 0 bases and J 5 bases; bases outside gene matches: 0. The CDR3 sequence is 15 residues long. CDR1 and CDR2 from the germline V gene are SGDLS and YYNGEE. In DNA, the CDR3 is TGTGCCAGCAGCGTAGGACTAGCGGGAGGGGAGACCCAGTACTTC. Encoded protein: CASSVGLAGGETQYF.

This clone turned up a few times. V gene TRBV2 combines with J gene TRBJ2-5; TRBD1 aligns across 7 bases. The CDR3 sequence is 13 residues long. Germline CDR1 reads SNHLY; CDR2 reads FYNNEI. The V gene end was trimmed by 6 bases and the J gene end by 7 bases; junction bases not matched to a gene: 8. CDR3: CASRIGQDGTQYF. The CDR3 DNA reads as TGTGCCAGCAGAATCGGACAGGACGGGACCCAGTACTTC. The full variable domain, in which reference TRBV2 and TRBJ2-5 provide the parts outside the CDR3, is EPEVTQTPSHQVTQMGQEVILRCVPISNHLYFYWYRQILGQKVEFLVSFYNNEISEKSEIFDDQFSVERPDGSNFTLKIRSTKLEDSAMYFCASRIGQDGTQYFGPGTRLLVL.

There are a few counts of this clone. CDR3 sequence (DNA): TGTGCCAGCAGCTTATCTTCAGGAGGTGAGGGTGAGCAGTTCTTC. Its protein product is CASSLSSGGEGEQFF. The chain uses TRBV7-3 and TRBJ2-1; weak D call: TRBD2 (5 bases). Germline loops: CDR1 SGHTA, CDR2 FQGTGA. Trimming shortened V by 2 bases and J by 9 bases, and 17 bases separated the two germline ends. The CDR3 spans 15 residues.